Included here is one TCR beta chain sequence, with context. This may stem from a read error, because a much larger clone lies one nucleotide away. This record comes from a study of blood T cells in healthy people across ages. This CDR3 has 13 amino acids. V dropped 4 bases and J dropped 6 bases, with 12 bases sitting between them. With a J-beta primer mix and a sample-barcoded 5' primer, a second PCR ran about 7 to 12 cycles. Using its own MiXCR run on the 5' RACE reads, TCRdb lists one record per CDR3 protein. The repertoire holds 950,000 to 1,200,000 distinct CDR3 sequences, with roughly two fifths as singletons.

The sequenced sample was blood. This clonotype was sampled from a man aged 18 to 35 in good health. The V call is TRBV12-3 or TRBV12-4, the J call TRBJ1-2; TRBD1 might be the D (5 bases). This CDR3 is CASSSQVTDGYTF. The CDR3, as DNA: TGTGCCAGCAGTTCACAGGTGACCGATGGCTACACCTTC.